These T cell receptor beta chains were read from a single sample in a study of tumor-infiltrating lymphocytes in oesophageal squamous cell carcinoma. Using its own MiXCR run on the PCR reads, TCRdb lists one record per CDR3 protein. The repertoire holds under 7,500 distinct CDR3 sequences, over 12% seen once, with about a quarter in the top ten. What was sequenced was normal esophageal tissue next to the tumor. The receptor source for this set is a male donor with esophageal squamous cell carcinoma. Both conserved end residues are part of each CDR3. Fields, in order: J gene, D gene, V gene, clone size, CDR3 DNA, CDR3 protein. The D gene is left open where the match is weak. Clone size appears in some rows only: once, few, many, or a class for an expanded clone.

>TRBJ2-1|NA|TRBV19|many
TGTGCCAGTAAGGGGCAGGGGATGTTTAATGAGCAGTTCTTC
CASKGQGMFNEQFF
>TRBJ1-5|NA|TRBV19|NA
TGTGCCAGTAGTATCGGGCGGGGCAGGAATCAGCCCCAGCATTTT
CASSIGRGRNQPQHF
>TRBJ1-1|NA|TRBV12-3/TRBV12-4|many
TGTGCCAGCAGCCCGGGACTCAGGAACACTGAAGCTTTCTTT
CASSPGLRNTEAFF
>TRBJ2-1|NA|TRBV11-3|medium-sized
TGTGCCAGCAGCTTAGCTAATCGGGCTGAGCAGTTCTTC
CASSLANRAEQFF
>TRBJ1-1|NA|TRBV28|many
TGTGCCAGCAGTTTAAGAAGCACTGAAGCTTTCTTT
CASSLRSTEAFF
>TRBJ2-7|TRBD2|TRBV6-6|few
TGTGCCAGCAGTTATAGGCCCCCGGGGGGGGACGAGCAGTACTTC
CASSYRPPGGDEQYF
>TRBJ2-5|NA|TRBV24-1|medium-sized
TGTGCCACCAAGGGAGGCCCTGACGCACAAGAGACCCAGTACTTC
CATKGGPDAQETQYF
>TRBJ2-5|NA|TRBV6-1|medium-sized
TGTGCCAGCAGATTAACAGCCCAGTACTTC
CASRLTAQYF
>TRBJ1-1|NA|TRBV11-3|few
TGTGCCAGCAGCCCGAGAGGGGTAAACACTGAAGCTTTCTTT
CASSPRGVNTEAFF
>TRBJ2-5|NA|TRBV12-3/TRBV12-4|medium-sized
TGTGCCAGCAGTTTAGGCCAAGAGACCCAGTACTTC
CASSLGQETQYF
>TRBJ1-2|NA|TRBV5-5|few
TGTGCCAGCAGCTTGGGCAGGGGCTATGGCTACACCTTC
CASSLGRGYGYTF
>TRBJ2-1|TRBD2|TRBV10-2|few
TGCGCCTCTGGGGGCGGGGGGCTCAATGAGCGGTTCTTC
CASGGGGLNERFF
>TRBJ1-6|NA|TRBV2|few
TGTGCCAGCAGTCCGGGAAACTATAATTCACCCCTCCACTTT
CASSPGNYNSPLHF
>TRBJ2-7|TRBD1|TRBV19|medium-sized
TGTGCCAGTAGTATGGTCCAGGGGGACTCCTACGAGCAGTACTTC
CASSMVQGDSYEQYF
>TRBJ2-3|TRBD2|TRBV11-3|large
TGTGCCAGCAGCTCCTGGACTAGCGGGGGGTTTACAGATACGCAGTATTTT
CASSSWTSGGFTDTQYF
>TRBJ1-1|NA|TRBV7-6|medium-sized
TGTGCCAGCAGCTTGGGGACTGAAGCTTTCTTT
CASSLGTEAFF
>TRBJ2-1|NA|TRBV19|many
TGTGCCAGTAGTATTGGCTGGGGCACGCGCAATGAGCAGTTCTTC
CASSIGWGTRNEQFF
>TRBJ2-3|NA|TRBV30|NA
TGTGCCTGTGTGGGCGGCACGCAGTATTTT
CACVGGTQYF
>TRBJ1-1|NA|TRBV6-1|many
TGTGCCAGCATGGGCGACATGAACACTGAAGCTTTCTTT
CASMGDMNTEAFF
>TRBJ1-6|NA|TRBV6-6|many
TGTGCCAGCAGTTACTCGATTGGGATTAATTCACCCCTCCACTTC
CASSYSIGINSPLHF
>TRBJ2-5|NA|TRBV2|NA
TGTGCCAGCAATAGACAGCAAGAGACCCAGTACTTC
CASNRQQETQYF
>TRBJ2-5|TRBD1|TRBV10-3|many
TGTGCCATCAGTGCCTCCGGGACAGGGGGGGAGACCCAGTACTTC
CAISASGTGGETQYF
>TRBJ2-3|NA|TRBV24-1|medium-sized
TGTGCCACCCAGGGTGGGGACACAGATACGCAGTATTTT
CATQGGDTDTQYF
>TRBJ1-3|TRBD1|TRBV11-2|many
TGTGCCAGCAGCTCGACAGGGGACACTGGAAACACCATATATTTT
CASSSTGDTGNTIYF
>TRBJ2-5|TRBD2|TRBV6-5|few
TGTGCCAGCAGTTACGGGATAGCGGGAATGACAGAGACCCAGTACTTC
CASSYGIAGMTETQYF
>TRBJ1-2|NA|TRBV6-1|many
TGTGCCAGCAGCGGCACCGGGACAACCTATGGCTACACCTTC
CASSGTGTTYGYTF
>TRBJ1-2|NA|TRBV12-3/TRBV12-4|many
TGTGCCAGCAGTGAAAAGGGGGGCTATGGCTACACCTTC
CASSEKGGYGYTF
>TRBJ2-2|NA|TRBV6-1|many
TGTGCCAGCACCGCCGGTACAAAGAACACCGGGGAGCTGTTTTTT
CASTAGTKNTGELFF